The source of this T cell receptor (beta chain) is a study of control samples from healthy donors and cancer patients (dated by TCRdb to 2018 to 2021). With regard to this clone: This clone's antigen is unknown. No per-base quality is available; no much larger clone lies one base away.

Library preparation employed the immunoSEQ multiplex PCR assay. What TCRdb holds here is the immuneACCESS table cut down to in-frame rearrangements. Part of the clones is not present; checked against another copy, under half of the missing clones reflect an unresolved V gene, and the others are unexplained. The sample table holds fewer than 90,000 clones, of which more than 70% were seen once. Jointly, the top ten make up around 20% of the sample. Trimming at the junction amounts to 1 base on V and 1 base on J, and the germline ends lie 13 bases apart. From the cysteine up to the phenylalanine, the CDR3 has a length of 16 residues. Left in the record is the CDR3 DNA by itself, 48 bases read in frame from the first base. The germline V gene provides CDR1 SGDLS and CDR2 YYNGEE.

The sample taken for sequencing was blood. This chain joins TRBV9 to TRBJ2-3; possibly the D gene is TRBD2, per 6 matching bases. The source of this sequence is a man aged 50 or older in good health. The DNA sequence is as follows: TGTGCCAGCAGCGTACTCCCGGGACTCGGCACAGATACGCAGTATTTT. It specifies CASSVLPGLGTDTQYF.